These 32 T cell receptor beta chains came from one sample sequenced in a study of blood T cell repertoires in COVID-19. Assay used: immunoSEQ multiplex PCR; TCRdb lists only in-frame clones, some missing. The table lists 220,000 or so clones, approximately 88% of them singletons. Sequencing was carried out using peripheral blood. Every receptor here comes from a man aged 60-69 years who had recovered from COVID-19.

V is TRBV25-1 and J is TRBJ1-1; D gene uncertain. This CDR3 spans 13 amino acids. Per the germline V gene, CDR1 is MGHDK and CDR2 is SYGVNS. The V end lost 1 base, the J end lost 5 bases, and 8 bases lay between the germline ends. CDR3 residues: CASSESGRTEAFF. The CDR3 DNA reads TGTGCCAGCAGTGAATCGGGTCGGACTGAAGCTTTCTTT.

Only a few counts were recorded for this clone. The J gene is TRBJ1-2, the V gene TRBV30, with 7 nucleotides matching TRBD1. The germline V gene encodes CDR1 GTSNPN and CDR2 SVGIG (reference sequence). The CDR3 covers 13 residues. After removal of 0 bases from V and 8 bases from J, the junction contained 6 bases not matched to a gene. CDR3 in amino acids: CAWSVQGMGGYTF. For the CDR3, the DNA is TGTGCCTGGAGTGTACAGGGGATGGGCGGCTACACCTTC.

The chain recombines TRBV5-1 with TRBJ2-1; possible D gene TRBD2, 7 bases. CDR1 and CDR2 from the germline V gene are SGHRS and YFSETQ. The CDR3 is made up of 14 amino acids. Trimming removed 5 bases at V and 8 bases at J, with 17 bases between. CDR3 sequence (DNA): TGCGCCAGCAGGTACGGGGGGCGCAACGATGAGCAGTTCTTC. Residues: CASRYGGRNDEQFF.

V is TRBV4-3 and J is TRBJ2-3, with 8 bases matching TRBD2. Germline V CDR1 and CDR2: LGHNA, YSLEER. This CDR3 spans 16 amino acids. V dropped 3 bases and J dropped 6; count of bases not matched to a gene: 11. CDR3 coding DNA: TGCGCCAGCAGCCAGTCAGGGAGCGGGAGTAGGGATACGCAGTATTTT. Amino acids: CASSQSGSGSRDTQYF.

V and J are TRBV7-3 and TRBJ2-1; 8 bases are a match to TRBD1. There are 15 residues in the CDR3. The germline CDR1 and CDR2 sequences are SGHTA and FQGTGA. Trimming cost V 5 bases and J 1 base; bases outside gene matches: 4. The CDR3 DNA reads as TGTGCCAGCAGCGCCGACAGGGGATCCTACAATGAGCAGTTCTTC. Translation gives CASSADRGSYNEQFF.

The sample holds one count of this clone. This chain connects TRBV7-8 to TRBJ1-6; D unclear. Germline V gene sequence: CDR1 SGHVS, CDR2 FQNEAQ. V shed 1 base and J shed 9 bases, with 16 bases lying between them. The CDR3 has 16 amino acids. The CDR3 sequence: CASSLVRRGSGSPLHF. CDR3 nucleotide sequence: TGTGCCAGCAGCTTAGTTCGTCGGGGATCGGGTTCACCCCTCCACTTT.

This chain uses TRBV21-1 with TRBJ1-5. TRBV21-1 is shown as a pseudogene. This CDR3 comprises 15 residues. The CDR3 nucleotides are TGTGCCAGCAGCAAAGAACGGAGGGGAGTTGAGCCCCAGCATTTT. Amino acids: CASSKERRGVEPQHF.

The chain combines TRBV6-2 or TRBV6-3 with TRBJ2-5; 9 bases map to TRBD2. Germline V gene lookup returns CDR1 MNHEY and CDR2 SVGEGT. This CDR3 spans 16 amino acids. The J segment lost 5 bases and the V segment lost 2 bases, leaving 9 bases of the junction unmatched. CDR3 in amino acids: CASSYGFSGRGETQYF. In nucleotides, the CDR3 is TGTGCCAGCAGTTACGGGTTTAGCGGGAGAGGCGAGACCCAGTACTTC.

The V gene is TRBV18, the J gene TRBJ1-2; TRBD1 agrees at 8 bases. The CDR3 is 16 residues long. Trimming at V came to 0 bases and at J to 3 bases, leaving 6 bases not matched to a gene. CDR1 and CDR2 from the germline V gene are KGHSH and LQKENI. CDR3 DNA sequence: TGTGCCAGCTCACCACCCGGGACAGGAGCTCACTATGGCTACACCTTC. Translation: CASSPPGTGAHYGYTF.

The rearrangement uses TRBV5-4 and TRBJ2-1; TRBD2 matches at 10 bases. The ends lost 4 bases at V and 6 bases at J; junction bases unmatched: 10. The CDR3 is 16 residues long. CDR1 is SGHNT and CDR2 is YYREEE in the germline V gene (reference sequence). CDR3 region: CASSLDSSGSLNEQFF. CDR3 DNA: TGTGCCAGCAGCCTAGATTCTAGCGGGAGTCTCAATGAGCAGTTCTTC.

The gene calls are TRBV27 and TRBJ1-5; D is uncertain. The CDR3 spans 13 residues. CDR1 and CDR2 from the germline V gene are MNHEY and SMNVEV (reference sequence). The V and J ends lost 3 bases and 11 bases respectively, with 14 bases between them. CDR3 amino acids: CASSFGVGWAQHF. The CDR3 nucleotides are TGTGCCAGCAGTTTCGGGGTTGGATGGGCCCAGCATTTT.

The chain joins TRBV6-6 to TRBJ2-7; 7 bases fit TRBD1. Trimming took 4 bases from V and 5 from J; bases not matched to a gene: 11. The CDR3 loop spans 15 amino acids. The germline gives CDR1 MNHNY, CDR2 SVGAGI (reference sequence). The CDR3 region is CASSSRTGGRDEQYF. DNA of the CDR3: TGTGCCAGCAGTTCGCGGACAGGAGGCAGGGACGAGCAGTACTTC.

This clone was counted once. The CDR3 DNA reads TGTGCCAGCAGCTTAGATGCCAGGGACACAGATACGCAGTATTTT. This sequence encodes CASSLDARDTDTQYF. The rearrangement uses TRBV7-2 and TRBJ2-3, with D perhaps matching TRBD1 (5 bases). The V end was cut by 1 base, the J end by 2 bases, with 10 bases between. Germline values: CDR1 SGHTA, CDR2 FQGNSA. This CDR3 is 15 amino acids long.

The rearrangement uses TRBV19 and TRBJ1-4; possibly TRBD1 for D (6 bases). The V gene's germline CDR1 is LNHDA and CDR2 SQIVND (reference sequence). This CDR3 contains 13 residues. V lost 7 bases and J 8 bases, leaving 14 bases between the germline ends. The DNA of the CDR3 is TGTGCCAGTATCGGGGGGCTGGGGGAAAAACTGTTTTTT. Its translation is CASIGGLGEKLFF.

The sample holds many counts of this clone. The V call is TRBV2, the J call TRBJ2-7; 16 bases agree with TRBD2. CDR3 size: 14 residues. Germline V CDR1 and CDR2: SNHLY, FYNNEI. V trimming: 7 bases; J trimming: 7 bases; junction bases outside the gene matches: 4. The CDR3 nucleotides are TGTGCCAGCACCCTGGGACTAGCGGGAGGGGAGCAGTACTTC. It yields the protein CASTLGLAGGEQYF.

The rearrangement links TRBV5-4 to TRBJ2-7; the D gene is possibly TRBD1 (6 bases). CDR1 is SGHNT, CDR2 YYREEE, per germline (reference sequence). The V and J ends lost 7 bases and 0 bases respectively, with 14 bases between them. The CDR3 runs 14 residues. The CDR3 DNA reads TGTGCCAGCCGCATACAGGGAGCCTCCTACGAGCAGTACTTC. Its translation: CASRIQGASYEQYF.

The chain joins TRBV7-9 to TRBJ1-2; 10 bases are a match to TRBD1. The V gene end was trimmed by 5 bases and the J gene end by 6 bases; junction bases not matched to a gene: 0. The CDR3 length is 12 residues. CDR1 and CDR2 from the germline V gene are SEHNR and FQNEAQ (reference sequence). CDR3 in amino acids: CASSGTGDGYTF. The DNA for the CDR3 is TGTGCCAGCAGCGGGACAGGGGATGGCTACACCTTC.

The chain links TRBV25-1 to TRBJ1-2; maybe TRBD1 (6 bases). Per germline, CDR1 MGHDK and CDR2 SYGVNS. V was pared by 2 bases and J by 1 base, with 11 bases between. The CDR3 is made up of 15 amino acids. CDR3: CASSEQGTLNYGYTF. The CDR3 DNA reads as TGTGCCAGCAGTGAACAGGGGACCCTTAACTATGGCTACACCTTC.

This clone appeared once. J is TRBJ2-6 and V is TRBV19; D is possibly TRBD1 (6 bases). V was shortened by 8 bases and J by 0 bases, with 11 bases between the two germline ends. Germline CDR1 LNHDA, CDR2 SQIVND (reference sequence). This CDR3 has 15 amino acids. CDR3: CASGTGFSGANVLTF. CDR3 nucleotides: TGTGCCAGTGGTACAGGGTTCTCTGGGGCCAACGTCCTGACTTTC. Supplemented by reference TRBV19 and TRBJ2-6, the full variable domain reads DGGITQSPKYLFRKEGQNVTLSCEQNLNHDAMYWYRQDPGQGLRLIYYSQIVNDFQKGDIAEGYSVSREKKESFPLTVTSAQKNPTAFYLCASGTGFSGANVLTFGAGSRLTVL.

The chain uses TRBV29-1 and TRBJ2-7, with D possibly TRBD2 on 6 matching bases. Deletions cut 6 bases from V and 3 bases from J, with 15 bases between. CDR1 and CDR2 (germline): SQVTM, ANQGSEA. There are 13 residues in the CDR3. CDR3 nucleotide sequence: TGCAGCGTATCCGGGACTTTTGACTACGAGCAGTACTTC. Residues: CSVSGTFDYEQYF.

This clone occurred once. The J gene is TRBJ1-5, the V gene TRBV6-5, with D tentatively TRBD1 (6 bases). The CDR3 runs to 15 residues. Per the germline V gene, CDR1 is MNHEY and CDR2 is SVGAGI. The V end lost 11 bases, the J end lost 2 bases, and 19 bases lay between the germline ends. In nucleotides, the CDR3 is TGTGCCTCCGACCCCGCCAGGGGAGGCAATCAGCCCCAGCATTTT. Protein: CASDPARGGNQPQHF.

The chain recombines TRBV3-1 (or the pseudogene TRBV3-2) with TRBJ1-5; possible D gene TRBD1, 5 bases. The germline CDR1 and CDR2 sequences are LGHDT and YNNKEL (reference sequence). Trimming took off 0 bases at V and 2 bases at J, with 8 bases between the two ends. This CDR3 has 15 residues. The CDR3 DNA sequence: TGTGCCAGCAGCCAAGAAGCAGGGCGCAATCAGCCCCAGCATTTT. Its translation is CASSQEAGRNQPQHF.

This clone was seen a few times. The V and J genes are TRBV6-5 and TRBJ2-5, with D possibly being TRBD1 (6 bases). Per the germline V gene, CDR1 is MNHEY and CDR2 is SVGAGI. The V end was cut by 4 bases, the J end by 5 bases, with 8 bases between. CDR3 size: 12 residues. CDR3 coding DNA: TGTGCCAGCAGTTCCCAGGGGGAGACCCAGTACTTC. Protein: CASSSQGETQYF.

The gene calls are TRBV9 and TRBJ2-7; 10 positions agree with TRBD2. CDR1 and CDR2 from the germline V gene are SGDLS and YYNGEE. V dropped 6 bases and J dropped 6; count of bases not matched to a gene: 3. The CDR3 is 12 amino acids. CDR3 sequence: CASTSSGSEQYF. The CDR3 DNA follows: TGTGCCAGCACTTCTAGCGGGAGCGAGCAGTACTTC. The full variable domain, in which reference TRBV9 and TRBJ2-7 provide the parts outside the CDR3, is DSGVTQTPKHLITATGQRVTLRCSPRSGDLSVYWYQQSLDQGLQFLIQYYNGEERAKGNILERFSAQQFPDLHSELNLSSLELGDSALYFCASTSSGSEQYFGPGTRLTVT.

This clone was found a few times. The rearrangement joins TRBV27 to TRBJ1-6; the match to TRBD1 covers 8 bases. Germline V CDR1 and CDR2: MNHEY, SMNVEV (reference sequence). J gave up 6 bases and V 5 bases, and 9 bases lay outside the gene matches. The CDR3 totals 16 residues. CDR3 amino acids: CASSPRTGIINSPLHF. Written as DNA, the CDR3 is TGTGCCAGCAGTCCGCGGACAGGGATCATTAATTCACCCCTCCACTTT.

The V call is TRBV10-2, the J call TRBJ2-1; 9 nucleotides align to TRBD2. Germline values: CDR1 WSHSY, CDR2 SAAADI. The CDR3 spans 18 residues. Germline trimming cut 3 bases from V and 2 bases from J; bases unmatched to any gene: 11. The CDR3 region has the DNA TGCGCCAGCAGTGACGCCCCTAGGGCGGGAGGGGCCTACAATGAGCAGTTCTTC. Its translation: CASSDAPRAGGAYNEQFF.

This chain links TRBV18 with TRBJ2-1, with D unclear. V gave up 3 bases and J gave up 4 bases, with 7 bases separating them. This CDR3 comprises 13 residues. Germline values: CDR1 KGHSH, CDR2 LQKENI. CDR3 DNA: TGTGCCAGCTCACCGAGAAGTTACAATGAGCAGTTCTTC. Protein sequence: CASSPRSYNEQFF.

V is TRBV7-3 and J is TRBJ1-3, with D maybe TRBD1 (6 bases). CDR1 and CDR2 from the germline V gene are SGHTA and FQGTGA. The V end was cut by 2 bases, the J end by 3 bases, with 14 bases between. The CDR3 spans 16 residues. For the CDR3, the DNA is TGTGCCAGCAGCTTACATCGGGGGGCGGATGGAAACACCATATATTTT. This codes for CASSLHRGADGNTIYF.

CDR3 sequence (DNA): TGTGCCAGCAGTTTGCAGCAGGGGGGCACTGAAGCTTTCTTT. Translated: CASSLQQGGTEAFF. The chain joins TRBV27 to TRBJ1-1; 7 positions agree with TRBD1. Germline CDR1 MNHEY, CDR2 SMNVEV (reference sequence). The V gene end was trimmed by 3 bases and the J gene end by 4 bases; junction bases not matched to a gene: 5. The CDR3 consists of 14 residues.

The gene calls are TRBV7-9 and TRBJ1-3; D unclear. Germline CDR1 SEHNR, CDR2 FQNEAQ (reference sequence). V was clipped by 3 bases and J by 4 bases, with 13 bases between them. There are 15 residues in the CDR3. CDR3 DNA sequence: TGTGCCAGCAGCTTGGAGTACTTTGGGGGAAACACCATATATTTT. As protein: CASSLEYFGGNTIYF.

The gene calls are TRBV7-3 and TRBJ2-3; 9 positions match TRBD1. The ends lost 6 bases at V and 5 bases at J; junction bases unmatched: 6. The CDR3 length is 14 residues. Germline V CDR1 and CDR2: SGHTA, FQGTGA. This chain's CDR3 is CASSLDRGQDTQYF. CDR3 nucleotides: TGTGCCAGCAGTTTGGACAGGGGACAAGATACGCAGTATTTT.

The chain carries TRBV14 and TRBJ1-4, with D tentatively TRBD1 (6 bases). V shed 4 bases and J shed 8 bases, with 17 bases lying between them. Per the germline V gene, CDR1 is SGHDN and CDR2 is FVKESK. The CDR3 extends over 15 amino acids. The CDR3 DNA follows: TGTGCCAGCAGCCCCCGGGACACCGTGGGGGAAAAACTGTTTTTT. This sequence encodes CASSPRDTVGEKLFF.